The T cell receptor beta chain described here comes from a study of T cell changes during pregnancy in multiple sclerosis. Germline V gene data show CDR1 as MDHEN and CDR2 as SYDVKM. This CDR3 comprises 17 residues. The V and J ends lost 5 bases and 5 bases, in that order; junction bases with no gene match: 13. Clones were sequenced by immunoSEQ multiplex PCR, and TCRdb holds only the in-frame ones, with some missing. Among 29,000 or so clones, around nine tenths were seen once, and the ten largest hold approximately 5.4%. V and J are TRBV28 and TRBJ2-5, with 11 positions matching TRBD2. The clonotype was recovered from a female donor with multiple sclerosis, enrolled in a pregnancy study. Sequencing used CD8+ T cells from peripheral blood mononuclear cells, obtained before pregnancy. DNA for the CDR3: TGTGCCAGCAGTACCCTGGGACTAGCGGAGTCTCGGGAGACCCAGTACTTC. It translates to CASSTLGLAESRETQYF.